This is a list of T cell receptor beta chains from one sample in a study of radiation and T cells in renal cell carcinoma. Sequencing was performed with immunoSEQ multiplex PCR; in TCRdb, only in-frame clones are kept and a portion is missing. The table has tens of thousands of clones, 80% seen once. The sequenced sample was blood, obtained from a patient whose treatment included radiotherapy and nephrectomy. The receptors were sampled from a woman in her seventies with renal cell carcinoma. Each CDR3 is given with its conserved first and last residue. The D gene is left open where the match is weak. Some rows mark clone size as missing; the rest say once, few, many or name a class of expanded clone.

V gene	D gene	J gene	clone size	CDR3 protein	CDR3 DNA
TRBV27	TRBD1	TRBJ2-2	few	CASSPGTGRTGELFF	TGTGCCAGCAGTCCAGGGACAGGGAGGACCGGGGAGCTGTTTTTT
TRBV4-1	.	TRBJ1-1	.	CASSQEVTANTEAFF	TGCGCCAGCAGCCAAGAGGTGACGGCGAACACTGAAGCTTTCTTT
TRBV5-3	.	TRBJ1-1	.	CARSFTIRLGTEAFF	TGTGCCAGAAGCTTTACGATCCGGCTCGGAACTGAAGCTTTCTTT
TRBV6-5	.	TRBJ1-2	.	CASSGQRNYGYTF	TGTGCCAGCAGTGGACAGCGAAACTATGGCTACACCTTC
TRBV7-2	TRBD2	TRBJ2-3	.	CASSLRLAGEKHDTQYF	TGTGCCAGCAGCTTAAGGCTAGCGGGAGAGAAGCACGATACGCAGTATTTT
TRBV5-8	.	TRBJ1-3	.	CASSSDSVVTIYF	TGTGCCAGCAGCTCGGACAGTGTAGTCACCATATATTTT
TRBV6-6	.	TRBJ1-5	.	CASSPPLSNQPQHF	TGTGCCAGCAGCCCACCACTGAGCAATCAGCCCCAGCATTTT
TRBV4-1	.	TRBJ1-5	.	CASSQITGSGGQPQHF	TGCGCCAGCAGCCAAATAACAGGGTCCGGGGGACAGCCCCAGCATTTT
TRBV7-9	.	TRBJ1-1	.	CASSPPPVTAPSTEAFF	TGTGCCAGCAGCCCCCCTCCGGTGACCGCCCCAAGCACTGAAGCTTTCTTT
TRBV4-1	.	TRBJ1-3	.	CASSQDPFGNTIYF	TGCGCCAGCAGCCAAGATCCCTTCGGAAACACCATATATTTT
TRBV11-2	.	TRBJ2-7	few	CASSLAGGSYEQYF	TGTGCCAGCAGCTTAGCGGGCGGCTCCTACGAGCAGTACTTC
TRBV4-2	.	TRBJ1-3	.	CASSQAGDNGNTIYF	TGTGCCAGCAGCCAAGCGGGGGACAATGGAAACACCATATATTTT
TRBV5-1	.	TRBJ2-5	.	CASSVDRAETQYF	TGCGCCAGCAGCGTCGATCGGGCGGAGACCCAGTACTTC
TRBV2	TRBD2	TRBJ2-6	.	CASSLAGGPGANVLTF	TGTGCCAGCAGCCTAGCGGGCGGGCCTGGGGCCAACGTCCTGACTTTC
TRBV21-1	.	TRBJ2-2	few	CASSRGLTPNTGELFF	TGTGCCAGCAGCAGGGGACTGACACCGAACACCGGGGAGCTGTTTTTT
TRBV9	TRBD2	TRBJ2-1	.	CASSPLAGGPYNEQFF	TGTGCCAGCAGCCCACTAGCGGGAGGGCCGTACAATGAGCAGTTCTTC
TRBV2	.	TRBJ2-2	.	CASRRDSTNTGELFF	TGTGCCAGCAGAAGGGACTCTACGAACACCGGGGAGCTGTTTTTT
TRBV7-3	TRBD1	TRBJ2-1	.	CASSMTGTGLNEQFF	TGTGCCAGCAGCATGACCGGGACAGGTCTCAATGAGCAGTTCTTC
TRBV21-1	.	TRBJ2-7	.	CASSNPGPYEQYF	TGTGCCAGCAGCAACCCGGGGCCCTACGAGCAGTACTTC
TRBV25-1	.	TRBJ1-1	.	CASGPGRNTEAFF	TGTGCCAGCGGCCCAGGGCGGAACACTGAAGCTTTCTTT
TRBV27	.	TRBJ1-6	.	CASSLGQGIHNSPLHF	TGTGCCAGCAGTTTAGGGCAGGGTATCCATAATTCACCCCTCCACTTT
TRBV6-6	.	TRBJ2-7	.	CASRKGQREQYF	TGTGCCAGCAGGAAAGGACAGCGCGAGCAGTACTTC
TRBV18	.	TRBJ1-2	.	CASSPRDPNYGYTF	TGTGCCAGCTCACCACGTGATCCTAACTATGGCTACACCTTC
TRBV2	.	TRBJ2-3	.	CASRGLTDTQYF	TGTGCCAGCAGGGGCCTCACAGATACGCAGTATTTT
TRBV4-1	.	TRBJ2-7	.	CASSLLGGYEQYF	TGCGCCAGCAGCCTCCTCGGGGGCTACGAGCAGTACTTC
TRBV27	.	TRBJ1-3	.	CASSSGVTLGNTIYF	TGTGCCAGCAGTTCGGGGGTCACGCTTGGAAACACCATATATTTT
TRBV7-6	TRBD1	TRBJ1-6	.	CASSPNRGLGSPLHF	TGTGCCAGCAGCCCTAACAGGGGGCTAGGGTCACCCCTCCACTTT
TRBV7-9	.	TRBJ1-1	many	CASSWLGDVNTEAFF	TGTGCCAGCAGCTGGCTAGGGGACGTGAACACTGAAGCTTTCTTT
TRBV11-1	.	TRBJ1-2	.	CARTIQALGYTF	TGTGCCAGGACAATACAGGCTCTTGGCTACACCTTC
TRBV7-3	.	TRBJ1-1	.	CASSSTGSSTEAFF	TGTGCCAGCAGCTCGACAGGTTCATCCACTGAAGCTTTCTTT
TRBV11-3	.	TRBJ2-1	.	CASSLDAGRGSYNEQFF	TGTGCCAGCAGCTTAGATGCTGGGCGGGGCTCCTACAATGAGCAGTTCTTC